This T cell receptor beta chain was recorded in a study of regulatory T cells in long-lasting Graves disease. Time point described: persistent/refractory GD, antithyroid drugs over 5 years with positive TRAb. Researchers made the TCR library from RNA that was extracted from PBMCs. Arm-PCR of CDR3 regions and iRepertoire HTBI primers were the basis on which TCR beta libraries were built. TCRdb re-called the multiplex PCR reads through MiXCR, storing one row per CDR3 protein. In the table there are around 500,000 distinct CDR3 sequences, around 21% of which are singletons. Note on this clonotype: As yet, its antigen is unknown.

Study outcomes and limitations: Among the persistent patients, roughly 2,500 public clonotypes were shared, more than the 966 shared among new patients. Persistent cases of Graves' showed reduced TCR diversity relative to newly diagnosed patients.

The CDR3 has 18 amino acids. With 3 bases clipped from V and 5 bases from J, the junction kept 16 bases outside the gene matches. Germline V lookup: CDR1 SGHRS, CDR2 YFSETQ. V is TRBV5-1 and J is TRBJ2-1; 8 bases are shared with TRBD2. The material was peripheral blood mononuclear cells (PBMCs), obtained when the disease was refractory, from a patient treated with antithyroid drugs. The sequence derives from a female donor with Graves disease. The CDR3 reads CASSYLPSGPSRDNEQFF. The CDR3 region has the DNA TGCGCCAGCAGCTACCTTCCTAGCGGGCCCTCTAGAGACAATGAGCAGTTCTTC. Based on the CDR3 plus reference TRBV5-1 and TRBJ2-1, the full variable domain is KAGVTQTPRYLIKTRGQQVTLSCSPISGHRSVSWYQQTPGQGLQFLFEYFSETQRNKGNFPGRFSGRQFSNSRSEMNVSTLELGDSALYLCASSYLPSGPSRDNEQFFGPGTRLTVL.